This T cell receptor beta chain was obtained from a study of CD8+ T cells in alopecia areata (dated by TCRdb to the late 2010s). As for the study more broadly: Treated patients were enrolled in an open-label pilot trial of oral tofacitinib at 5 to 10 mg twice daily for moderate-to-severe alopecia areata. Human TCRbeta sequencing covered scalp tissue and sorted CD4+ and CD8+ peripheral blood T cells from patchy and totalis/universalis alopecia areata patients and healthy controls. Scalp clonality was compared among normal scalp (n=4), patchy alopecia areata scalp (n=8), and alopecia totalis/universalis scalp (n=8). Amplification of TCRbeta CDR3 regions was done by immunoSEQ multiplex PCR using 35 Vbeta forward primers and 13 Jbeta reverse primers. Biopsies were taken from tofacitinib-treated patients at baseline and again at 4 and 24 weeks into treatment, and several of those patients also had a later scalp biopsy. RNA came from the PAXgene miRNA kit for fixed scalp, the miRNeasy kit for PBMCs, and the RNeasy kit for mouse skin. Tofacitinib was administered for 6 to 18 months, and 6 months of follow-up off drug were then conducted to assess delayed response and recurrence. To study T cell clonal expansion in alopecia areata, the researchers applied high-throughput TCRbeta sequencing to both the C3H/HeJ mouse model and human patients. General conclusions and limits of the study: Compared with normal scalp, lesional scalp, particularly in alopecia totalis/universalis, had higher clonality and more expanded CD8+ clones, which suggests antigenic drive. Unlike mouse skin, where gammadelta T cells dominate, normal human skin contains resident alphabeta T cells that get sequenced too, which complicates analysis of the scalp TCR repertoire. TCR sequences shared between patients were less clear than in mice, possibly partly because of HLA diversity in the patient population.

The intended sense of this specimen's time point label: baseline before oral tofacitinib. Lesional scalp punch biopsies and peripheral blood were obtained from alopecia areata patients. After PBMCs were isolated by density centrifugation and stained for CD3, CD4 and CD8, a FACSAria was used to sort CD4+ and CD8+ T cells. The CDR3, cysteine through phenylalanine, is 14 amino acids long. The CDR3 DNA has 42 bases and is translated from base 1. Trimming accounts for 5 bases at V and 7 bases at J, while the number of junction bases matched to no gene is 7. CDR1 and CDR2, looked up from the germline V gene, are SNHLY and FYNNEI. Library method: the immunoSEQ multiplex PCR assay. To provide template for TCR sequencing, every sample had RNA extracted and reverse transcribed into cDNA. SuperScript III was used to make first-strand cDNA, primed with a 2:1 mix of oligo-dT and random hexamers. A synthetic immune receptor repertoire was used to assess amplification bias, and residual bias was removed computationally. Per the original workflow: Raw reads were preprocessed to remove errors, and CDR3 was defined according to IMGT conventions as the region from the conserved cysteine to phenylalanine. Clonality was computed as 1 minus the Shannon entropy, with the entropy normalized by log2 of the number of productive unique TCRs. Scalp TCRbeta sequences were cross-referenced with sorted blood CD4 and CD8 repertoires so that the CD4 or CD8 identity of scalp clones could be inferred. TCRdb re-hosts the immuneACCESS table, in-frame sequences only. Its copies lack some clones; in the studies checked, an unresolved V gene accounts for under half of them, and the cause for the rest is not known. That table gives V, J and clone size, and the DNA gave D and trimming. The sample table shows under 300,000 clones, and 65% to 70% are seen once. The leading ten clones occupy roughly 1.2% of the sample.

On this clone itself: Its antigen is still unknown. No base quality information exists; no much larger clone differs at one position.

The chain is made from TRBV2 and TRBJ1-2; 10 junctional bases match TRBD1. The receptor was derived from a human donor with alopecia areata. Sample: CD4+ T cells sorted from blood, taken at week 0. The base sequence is TGTGCCAGCAGTTCCCGGGACAGGGGTTTTGGCTACACCTTC. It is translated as CASSSRDRGFGYTF.